The sequence of this T cell receptor (beta chain) was determined in a study of blood T cells in healthy people across ages. Study-level points and caveats: Fewer expanded clones and more diversity marked long-lived versus aged donors.

Sample-barcoded 5' priming and a J-beta primer mix drove a second PCR of about 6 to 11 cycles. Paired-end reads containing CDR3 totaled no fewer than 2.5 million for each sample. TCRdb recomputed calls from the 5' RACE reads with MiXCR, one row per CDR3 protein. The profile shows 1.5 million to 2 million distinct CDR3 sequences, about two fifths of them singletons. Remarks on this clonotype: Antigen: not known.

Germline V gene data show CDR1 as SGHVS and CDR2 as FNYEAQ. V was clipped by 0 bases and J by 0 bases, with 6 bases between them. The CDR3 totals 15 residues. This sequence was found in a human donor in good health. V and J are TRBV7-6 and TRBJ1-5, with D unresolved. Sequenced material: blood. CDR3 region: CASSLAPNSNQPQHF. In DNA form, the CDR3 reads TGTGCCAGCAGCTTAGCCCCCAATAGCAATCAGCCCCAGCATTTT.